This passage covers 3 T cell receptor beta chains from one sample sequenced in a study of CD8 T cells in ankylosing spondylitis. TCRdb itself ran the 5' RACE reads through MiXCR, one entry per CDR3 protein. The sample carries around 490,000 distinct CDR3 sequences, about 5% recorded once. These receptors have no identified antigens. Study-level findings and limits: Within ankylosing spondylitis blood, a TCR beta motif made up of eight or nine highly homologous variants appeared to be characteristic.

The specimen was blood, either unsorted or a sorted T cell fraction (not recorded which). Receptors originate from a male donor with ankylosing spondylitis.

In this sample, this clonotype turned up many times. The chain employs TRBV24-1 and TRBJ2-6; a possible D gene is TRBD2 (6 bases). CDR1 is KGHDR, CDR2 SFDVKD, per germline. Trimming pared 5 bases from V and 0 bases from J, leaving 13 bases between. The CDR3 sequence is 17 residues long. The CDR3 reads CATSAAGRYSGANVLTF. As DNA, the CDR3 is TGTGCCACCAGTGCTGCGGGACGTTACTCTGGGGCCAACGTCCTGACTTTC.

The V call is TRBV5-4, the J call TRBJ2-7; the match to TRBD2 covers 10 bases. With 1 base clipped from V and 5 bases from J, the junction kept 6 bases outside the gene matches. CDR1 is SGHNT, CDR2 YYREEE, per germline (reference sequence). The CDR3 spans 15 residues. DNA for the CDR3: TGTGCCAGCAGCTTGAAGCGGGAGGGCCGGAACGAGCAGTACTTC. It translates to CASSLKREGRNEQYF.

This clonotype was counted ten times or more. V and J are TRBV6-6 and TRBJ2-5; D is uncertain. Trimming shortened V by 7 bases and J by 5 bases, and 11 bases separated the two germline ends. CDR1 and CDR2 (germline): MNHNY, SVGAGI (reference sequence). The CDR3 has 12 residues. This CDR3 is CASKNLGETQYF. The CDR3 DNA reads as TGTGCCAGCAAGAACCTCGGGGAGACCCAGTACTTC.